Below, one TCR beta chain is given with its context. The entry originates in a study of cytomegalovirus exposure and HLA in healthy donors. In germline, CDR1 is MGHRA, CDR2 YSYEKL. Deletions cut 0 bases from V and 1 base from J, with 13 bases between. This CDR3 has 16 residues. PCR used 60 Vbeta primers and 13 Jbeta primers. The repertoire was sequenced with immunoSEQ multiplex PCR; TCRdb's copy has only in-frame clones and lacks some. The data show about 200,000 clones, about 77% seen once. The sample was PBMCs. The clonotype comes from a woman aged 25 to 45 in good health and CMV-seronegative. V usage is TRBV4-1 and J usage is TRBJ2-7; a possible D gene is TRBD2 (5 bases). The DNA for the CDR3 is TGCGCCAGCAGCCAAGAGTGGCGGGTCGGGTCCTACGAGCAGTACTTC. It is translated as CASSQEWRVGSYEQYF.